The present T cell receptor beta chain was sequenced within a study of blood T cell repertoires in COVID-19. Whole-study context: The origin of the acute and convalescent COVID-19 samples was the United States, Italy and Spain. T cells, B-cell-depleted T cells, or PBMCs supplied cDNA or gDNA.

This clone was recorded once. Recruited during active infection, patients (from Seattle) were subsequently followed longitudinally. The V gene lost 0 bases and the J gene lost 1 base, with 3 bases spanning the gap. The CDR3 contains 13 residues. Germline loops: CDR1 SGHTA, CDR2 FQGNSA. Clones were sequenced by immunoSEQ multiplex PCR, and TCRdb holds only the in-frame ones, with some missing. The data contain 290,000 or so clones, roughly nine tenths of them seen just once; the ten biggest clones take up about 2.2%. This receptor was identified in a woman aged 25 to 39 with COVID-19, enrolled during active disease. The gene calls are TRBV7-2 and TRBJ2-5; D ambiguous. Specimen: peripheral blood. Written as DNA, the CDR3 is TGTGCCAGCAGCTTAGCGGCCCAAGAGACCCAGTACTTC. Residues: CASSLAAQETQYF.